This TCR beta chain was retrieved from a study of T cells after posttransplantation cyclophosphamide. Findings and limits, study-wide: Later blood repertoires were often dominated by clones from the donor CD8+ memory compartment.

After removal of 5 bases from V and 2 bases from J, the junction contained 5 bases not matched to a gene. This CDR3 has 14 amino acids. Germline assignment: CDR1 MNHEY and CDR2 SMNVEV (reference sequence). In its sample, this clone was seen many times. The antigen is undetermined. TCRdb keeps only in-frame clones here, not all; method: immunoSEQ multiplex PCR. The sample has tens of thousands of clones, none seen only once. Cyclophosphamide on days +3 and +4 followed busulfan-fludarabine conditioning and a marrow graft. The TCR originated in a male patient younger than 30 who received an allogeneic stem cell transplant from a related donor, was CMV-positive, and had no GVHD. Some T cells may be supplied by the graft donor. The starting material was PBMCs, obtained after allogeneic stem cell transplant with posttransplant cyclophosphamide. The V call is TRBV27, the J call TRBJ2-7; 8 positions agree with TRBD2. The CDR3 reads CASSTGLETYEQYF. DNA for the CDR3: TGTGCCAGCAGTACGGGACTAGAGACCTACGAGCAGTACTTC.